A single sample gave rise to the 13 T cell receptor beta chains below, sequenced in a study of shared clonotypes between healthy human individuals. Assay used: immunoSEQ multiplex PCR; TCRdb lists only in-frame clones, some missing. This table holds 2,500,000 or so clones, approximately 90% found once. The sample taken for sequencing was naive CD4+ T cells from PBMCs. As to subset: CD45RA+ positively selected. These receptors all come from a man between 18 and 35 years old in good health. Some clones in this sample may be carry-over from other donors' samples.

This chain links TRBV4-1 with TRBJ2-1; 10 positions match TRBD1. The length of the CDR3 is 16 residues. Germline V gives CDR1 MGHRA, CDR2 YSYEKL. The junction had 5 bases not matched to a gene; V was cut back by 4 bases and J by 2 bases. Written as DNA, the CDR3 is TGCGCCAGCAGCCGCTCCGGGACAGGGGCCTACAATGAGCAGTTCTTC. It encodes CASSRSGTGAYNEQFF.

The genes are TRBV7-6 and TRBJ2-5; possible D gene TRBD1, 5 bases. This CDR3 is 13 amino acids long. The germline V and J ends were trimmed by 6 bases and 2 bases, with 10 bases remaining between them. Germline CDR1 is SGHVS and CDR2 is FNYEAQ. The CDR3 DNA sequence: TGTGCCAGCAGAATAGGACAACAAGAGACCCAGTACTTC. This sequence encodes CASRIGQQETQYF.

The V and J genes are TRBV15 and TRBJ1-4; 8 bases align to TRBD1. Trimming cost V 0 bases and J 8 bases; bases outside gene matches: 11. Germline V gene lookup returns CDR1 LNHNV and CDR2 YYDKDF (reference sequence). The length of the CDR3 is 17 residues. The CDR3 bases are TGTGCCACCAGCAGAGAGACCCTCGGACAGGGCGTAGAAAAACTGTTTTTT. It is translated as CATSRETLGQGVEKLFF.

The chain is built from TRBV6-5 and TRBJ1-4; tentative D call: TRBD1 (6 bases). The CDR3 consists of 15 residues. Between the trimmed V and J ends, which lost 0 bases and 8 bases, there was a span of 13 bases. The V gene's germline CDR1 is MNHEY and CDR2 SVGAGI. Written as DNA, the CDR3 is TGTGCCAGCAGTTACTCCGGCAGGGGAGGCGAAAAACTGTTTTTT. Its translation is CASSYSGRGGEKLFF.

The chain links TRBV5-4 to TRBJ2-7; 11 nucleotides align to TRBD2. Losses at the gene ends were 4 bases for V and 3 bases for J; bases not matched to a gene: 3. This CDR3 comprises 14 residues. The germline CDR1 and CDR2 sequences are SGHNT and YYREEE (reference sequence). The CDR3 is CASSQLAGDYEQYF. The CDR3 bases are TGTGCCAGCAGCCAACTAGCGGGAGACTACGAGCAGTACTTC.

J is TRBJ2-7 and V is TRBV6-5, with 10 bases that match TRBD2. The V gene's germline CDR1 is MNHEY and CDR2 SVGAGI. The length of the CDR3 is 15 residues. Trimming took 6 bases from V and 5 from J; bases not matched to a gene: 10. The CDR3 region has the DNA TGTGCCAGCAGAGGAAGCGGGAGGGCCCCCCACGAGCAGTACTTC. As protein: CASRGSGRAPHEQYF.

The chain combines TRBV7-2 with TRBJ1-2; 8 nucleotides match TRBD1. The CDR3 is 15 residues long. V dropped 0 bases and J dropped 4; count of bases not matched to a gene: 4. Germline-derived CDR1 and CDR2 are SGHTA and FQGNSA. The DNA for the CDR3 is TGTGCCAGCAGCTTAGCGGACAGGGCGGGCTATGGCTACACCTTC. Translating gives CASSLADRAGYGYTF.

This clone was observed a single time. The rearrangement links TRBV9 to TRBJ2-2; TRBD1 aligns across 9 bases. Germline V lookup: CDR1 SGDLS, CDR2 YYNGEE. The CDR3 contains 19 residues. J gave up 6 bases and V 3 bases, and 18 bases lay outside the gene matches. The chain's CDR3 is CASSGRNTGGAGSPGELFF. The CDR3 DNA sequence: TGTGCCAGCAGCGGACGAAACACAGGGGGCGCGGGTTCCCCCGGGGAGCTGTTTTTT.

V usage is TRBV5-5 and J usage is TRBJ2-5, with 8 bases aligning to TRBD1. The CDR3 sequence is 18 residues long. Germline trimming cut 2 bases from V and 2 bases from J; bases unmatched to any gene: 14. Germline CDR1 and CDR2: SGHKS and YYEKEE (reference sequence). The CDR3 DNA reads as TGTGCCAGCAGCTTTGCAGTTCATTACAGGGGGAATCAAGAGACCCAGTACTTC. Translated, it gives CASSFAVHYRGNQETQYF.

This clone was seen a few times. This rearrangement joins TRBV29-1 to TRBJ1-1; D is uncertain. CDR1 is SQVTM and CDR2 is ANQGSEA in the germline V gene. This CDR3 comprises 11 residues. Between the trimmed V and J ends, which lost 6 bases and 3 bases, there was a span of 8 bases. The CDR3 region is CSVIIHTEAFF. The CDR3 DNA follows: TGCAGCGTCATTATACACACTGAAGCTTTCTTT.

A single count supports this clone. The V and J genes are TRBV7-2 and TRBJ2-3; the D gene could be TRBD1 or TRBD2 (6 bases each). The germline CDR1 and CDR2 sequences are SGHTA and FQGNSA. V was trimmed by 1 base and J by 1 base, leaving 15 bases between them. This CDR3 comprises 17 residues. CDR3 sequence (DNA): TGTGCCAGCAGCTTAGGCGGGACAATCCCCCGCACAGATACGCAGTATTTT. Translated, it gives CASSLGGTIPRTDTQYF.

V is TRBV9 and J is TRBJ2-7, with 9 bases identical to TRBD2. V gave up 3 bases and J gave up 0 bases; unmatched junction bases: 16. The length of the CDR3 is 19 residues. Germline CDR1 is SGDLS and CDR2 is YYNGEE. The DNA of the CDR3 is TGTGCCAGCAGCGCCCGGACTAGCGTACCAAACTTGAGCTCCTACGAGCAGTACTTC. Translation: CASSARTSVPNLSSYEQYF.

V is TRBV5-1 and J is TRBJ2-5; the match to TRBD2 covers 16 bases. The CDR3 is 18 amino acids. After removal of 2 bases from V and 5 bases from J, the junction contained 9 bases not matched to a gene. Germline CDR1 reads SGHRS; CDR2 reads YFSETQ. The CDR3 here is CASSFGGTSGRAGETQYF. CDR3 sequence (DNA): TGCGCCAGCAGCTTTGGCGGGACTAGCGGGAGGGCGGGGGAGACCCAGTACTTC.